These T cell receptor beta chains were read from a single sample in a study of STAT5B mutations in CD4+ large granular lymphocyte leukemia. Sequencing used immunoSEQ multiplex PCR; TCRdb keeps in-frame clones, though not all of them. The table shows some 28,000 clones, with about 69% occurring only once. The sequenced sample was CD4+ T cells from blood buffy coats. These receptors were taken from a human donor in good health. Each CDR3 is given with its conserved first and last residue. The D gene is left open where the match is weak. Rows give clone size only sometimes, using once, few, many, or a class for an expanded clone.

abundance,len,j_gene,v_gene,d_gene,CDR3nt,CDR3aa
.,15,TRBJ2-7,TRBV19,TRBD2,TGTGCCAGTAGTATAGACAAGCGGGGGATCTACGAGCAGTACTTC,CASSIDKRGIYEQYF
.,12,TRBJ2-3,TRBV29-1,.,TGCAGCGGGCGACAGGGCACAGATACGCAGTATTTT,CSGRQGTDTQYF
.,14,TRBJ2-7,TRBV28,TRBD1,TGTGCCAGCGGACCAGGGGGCCGCAGGGGCGAGCAGTACTTC,CASGPGGRRGEQYF
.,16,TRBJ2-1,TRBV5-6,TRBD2,TGTGCCAGCAGCTTCCGGACTAGCGGGAGATTCGATGAGCAGTTCTTC,CASSFRTSGRFDEQFF
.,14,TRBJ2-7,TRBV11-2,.,TGTGCCAGCAGCTTAGTCCCGGACTACGGCGAGCAGTACTTC,CASSLVPDYGEQYF
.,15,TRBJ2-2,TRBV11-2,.,TGTGCCAGCAGTCTGTGGAGGGAAAACACCGGGGAGCTGTTTTTT,CASSLWRENTGELFF
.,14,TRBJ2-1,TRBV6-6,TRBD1,TGTGCCAGCAGAATGGACAGGGGCTACAATGAGCAGTTCTTC,CASRMDRGYNEQFF
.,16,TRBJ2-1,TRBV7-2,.,TGTGCCAGCAGCTTAGTGGCCGGGACAAACTACAATGAGCAGTTCTTC,CASSLVAGTNYNEQFF
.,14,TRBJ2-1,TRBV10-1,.,TGCGCCAGCAGTAACCGGGGACCCTACAATGAGCAGTTCTTC,CASSNRGPYNEQFF
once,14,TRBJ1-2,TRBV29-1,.,TGCAGCGTTGGCCCGGGACGGACCCTCGGTGGCTACACCTTC,CSVGPGRTLGGYTF
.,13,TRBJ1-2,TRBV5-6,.,TGTGCCAGCAGCTTAGGGGGTAACTATGGCTACACCTTC,CASSLGGNYGYTF
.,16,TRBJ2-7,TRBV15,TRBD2,TGTGCCACCAGCAGAGACTTCGCGGGAGTCGGGGACGAGCAGTACTTC,CATSRDFAGVGDEQYF
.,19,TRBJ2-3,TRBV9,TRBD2,TGTGCCAGCAGCGTAGCGGGGAGGGGACTAGCGGGCCCTTGGGATACGCAGTATTTT,CASSVAGRGLAGPWDTQYF
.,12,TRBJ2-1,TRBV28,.,TGTGCCAGCAGTCTAAACGACAGGGAGCAGTTCTTC,CASSLNDREQFF
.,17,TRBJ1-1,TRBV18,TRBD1,TGTGCCAGCTCACCAGTGCCGACAGGGGGTTATGACACTGAAGCTTTCTTT,CASSPVPTGGYDTEAFF
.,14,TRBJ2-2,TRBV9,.,TGTGCCAGCAGCGCCGGGACCCCAAACGGGGAGCTGTTTTTT,CASSAGTPNGELFF
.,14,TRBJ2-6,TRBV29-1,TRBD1,TGCAGCGTCGCAGGGGGCTCTGGGGCCAACGTCCTGACTTTC,CSVAGGSGANVLTF
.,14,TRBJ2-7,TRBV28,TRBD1,TGTGCCACCGTCGGCGGGACAGGGTTTAACGAGCAGTACTTC,CATVGGTGFNEQYF
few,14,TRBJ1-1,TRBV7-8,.,TGTGCCAGCAGCTTGGTTTTCCCGGACACTGAAGCTTTCTTT,CASSLVFPDTEAFF
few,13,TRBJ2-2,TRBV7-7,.,TGTGCTAGCAGCTTAGCGATTGGAGGGGAGCTGTTTTTT,CASSLAIGGELFF
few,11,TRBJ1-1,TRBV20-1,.,TGCAGTGCACCAGTCAACACTGAAGCTTTCTTT,CSAPVNTEAFF
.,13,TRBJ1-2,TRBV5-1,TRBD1,TGCGCCAGCAGCTTGAGACAGGGGGAAGGCTACACCTTC,CASSLRQGEGYTF
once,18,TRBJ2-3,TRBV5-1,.,TGCGCCAGCAGCTCCAAACGTGGGACAGCGGGACTCACAGATACGCAGTATTTT,CASSSKRGTAGLTDTQYF
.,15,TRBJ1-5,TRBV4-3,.,TGCGCCAGCAGCCAAGGCCCGGCAGGGGTACAGCCCCAGCATTTT,CASSQGPAGVQPQHF
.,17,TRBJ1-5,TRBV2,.,TGTGCCAGCAGGAACCGGAAGAGTGGTGGGGTTAATCAGCCCCAGCATTTT,CASRNRKSGGVNQPQHF
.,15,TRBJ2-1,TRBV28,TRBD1,TGTGCCAGCAACCTCTGGGACAGACCTAACAATGAGCAGTTCTTC,CASNLWDRPNNEQFF
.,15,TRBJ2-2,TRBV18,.,TGTGCCAGCTCATTCCGGGACACTAGCACCGGGGAGCTGTTTTTT,CASSFRDTSTGELFF
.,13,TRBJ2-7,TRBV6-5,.,TGTGCCAGCGGCCCCTCCCCCCCCTACGAGCAGTACTTC,CASGPSPPYEQYF
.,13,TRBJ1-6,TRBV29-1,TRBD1,TGCAGCGTTGGGACAGGGCCGAATTCACCCCTCCACTTT,CSVGTGPNSPLHF
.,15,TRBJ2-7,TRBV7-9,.,TGTGCCAGCAGCCGGATCAGGGGAAAAGACTACGAGCAGTACTTC,CASSRIRGKDYEQYF
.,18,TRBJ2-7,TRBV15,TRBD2,TGTGCCACCAGCAGAGATCGCGGGGCGGGACTAGCGGGAGCCGAGCAGTACTTC,CATSRDRGAGLAGAEQYF
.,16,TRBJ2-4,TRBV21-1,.,TGTGCCAGCAGCAGGTATAGGGAGGGCCGGGAAAACATTCAGTACTTC,CASSRYREGRENIQYF
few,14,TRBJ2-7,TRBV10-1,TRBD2,TGCGCCAGCAGTAGCGGGGGGAGCTCCTACGAGCAGTACTTC,CASSSGGSSYEQYF
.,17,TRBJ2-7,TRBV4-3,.,TGCGCCAGCAGCCAAGAATTAAAGGGGCGCGGCTCCTACGAGCAGTACTTC,CASSQELKGRGSYEQYF
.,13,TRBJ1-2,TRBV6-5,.,TGTGCCAGCACGCAACAGTTTCTTAGTGGCTACACCTTC,CASTQQFLSGYTF
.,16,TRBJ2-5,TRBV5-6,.,TGTGCCAGCAGCTTGGCCAGCCGGAGGAGGGGGGAGACCCAGTACTTC,CASSLASRRRGETQYF
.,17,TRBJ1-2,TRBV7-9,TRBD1,TGTGCCAGCAGCTTTTCCGGGACAGGAACCCAAAACTATGGCTACACCTTC,CASSFSGTGTQNYGYTF
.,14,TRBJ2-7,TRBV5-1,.,TGCGCCAGCAGAGTTTATGGGGATTCCTACGAGCAGTACTTC,CASRVYGDSYEQYF
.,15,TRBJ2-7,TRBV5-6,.,TGTGCCAGCAGCGAACGGACGGGCTCGTTGGACGAGCAGTACTTC,CASSERTGSLDEQYF
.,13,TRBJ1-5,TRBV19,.,TGTGCCAGTAGACGGGTTCGCAATCAGCCCCAGCATTTT,CASRRVRNQPQHF
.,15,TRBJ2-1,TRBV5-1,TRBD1,TGCGCCAGCAGCTTGGGACAGGGGTTTTACAATGAGCAGTTCTTC,CASSLGQGFYNEQFF